A selection of T cell receptor beta chains follows, all from one sample in a study of cytomegalovirus exposure and HLA in healthy donors. Data came from immunoSEQ multiplex PCR; TCRdb stores just in-frame clones and leaves some out. Among 130,000 to 150,000 clones listed, more than 60% were seen once. Sample: PBMCs. The source of these receptors is a woman in her forties or fifties in good health and CMV-seropositive. Each CDR3 is given with its conserved first and last residue. The D gene is left open where the match is weak. Size tells how often a clone was seen (once, few, many) or the class of an expanded clone, and some rows leave it out.

j_call d_call clone_size v_call cdr3_nt cdr3_aa
TRBJ2-7 TRBD1 few TRBV5-3 TGTGCCAGAAGCGGCAGGGACAGGGTGATTATGGAGGGAGCCTACGAGCAGTACTTC CARSGRDRVIMEGAYEQYF
TRBJ2-5 TRBD2 . TRBV4-3 TGCGCCAGCAGCCAAAGTGATAGCGGGGGACGGGAGACCCAGTACTTC CASSQSDSGGRETQYF
TRBJ1-1 . . TRBV25-1 TGTGCCAGCAGTGTTAGACACCAGAACACTGAAGCTTTCTTT CASSVRHQNTEAFF
TRBJ2-2 . . TRBV19 TGTGCCAGTAGTTCGACAGTCAACACCGGGGAGCTGTTTTTT CASSSTVNTGELFF
TRBJ2-5 TRBD2 . TRBV5-1 TGCGCCAGCAGCTTGGATGGTAGCGGGAACCAAGAGACCCAGTACTTC CASSLDGSGNQETQYF
TRBJ2-1 . . TRBV6-1 TGTGCCAGCAGTATGGGCAGCAGTATATACAATGAGCAGTTCTTC CASSMGSSIYNEQFF
TRBJ1-2 . . TRBV7-8 TGTGCCAGCAGCTTAGCGCGGACAGCCGGTGACTATGGCTACACCTTC CASSLARTAGDYGYTF
TRBJ1-3 . . TRBV9 TGTGCCAGCAGCGGCCTGGGGGCGATTGGAAACACCATATATTTT CASSGLGAIGNTIYF
TRBJ1-2 . once TRBV19 TGTGCCAGTAGTATCCTGTCGGCAGGGGGCTACACCTTC CASSILSAGGYTF
TRBJ1-6 . . TRBV11-2 TGTGCCAGCAGCCAGGACAGCGCTAATTCACCCCTCCACTTT CASSQDSANSPLHF
TRBJ2-5 TRBD1 . TRBV11-1 TGTGCCAGCAGCGGAACTCGGGACAGATTTTCACAGCAACAAGAGACCCAGTACTTC CASSGTRDRFSQQQETQYF
TRBJ1-3 . . TRBV5-1 TGCGCCAGCAGCTTCACACAACTATCCTCTGGAAACACCATATATTTT CASSFTQLSSGNTIYF
TRBJ2-7 . . TRBV21-1 TGTGCCAGCAGCAAAGTGTATGAGGACAGCGTTTTCTACGAGCAGTACTTC CASSKVYEDSVFYEQYF
TRBJ2-7 TRBD2 . TRBV11-2 TGTGCCAGCAGCTTACTCCGCCTGGGCGGGGGGGACCTCTACGAGCAGTACTTC CASSLLRLGGGDLYEQYF
TRBJ2-7 . few TRBV19 TGTGCCAGTAGGATGCGGTCGGCCTACGAGCAGTACTTC CASRMRSAYEQYF
TRBJ2-1 . . TRBV14 TGTGCCAGCAGCCAAGATCTCTACAGAAATGAGCAGTTCTTC CASSQDLYRNEQFF
TRBJ2-1 TRBD2 . TRBV7-2 TGTGCCAGCAGCCTGGATTGGGGACTAGGGCAGTTCTTC CASSLDWGLGQFF
TRBJ2-7 TRBD1 once TRBV5-1 TGCGCCAGCAGCACGACAGGGGGCACCTACGAGCAGTACTTC CASSTTGGTYEQYF
TRBJ2-7 TRBD2 . TRBV6-5 TGTGCCAGCAGTTACTCAGGGAGGGGCTCCTACGAGCAGTACTTC CASSYSGRGSYEQYF
TRBJ2-7 . . TRBV29-1 TGCTGCGGTGGCGGGGCAGCTCCCTACGAGCAGTACTTC CCGGGAAPYEQYF
TRBJ2-5 . . TRBV7-2 TGTGCCAGCAGCCGACCTGGGCCCGAGACCCAGTACTTC CASSRPGPETQYF
TRBJ2-7 TRBD1 . TRBV10-3 TGTGCCATCAGGCGACAGGGTGTGGGCTACGAGCAGTACTTC CAIRRQGVGYEQYF
TRBJ2-3 . . TRBV25-1 TGTGCCAGCAGTGATTCCAGGGTAGGGACGCAGTATTTT CASSDSRVGTQYF
TRBJ1-6 . few TRBV7-3 TGTGCCAGCAGCTTACAGGGCGGTGCTTCTAATTCACCCCTCCACTTT CASSLQGGASNSPLHF
TRBJ1-5 . . TRBV28 TGTGCCAGCAGTCCCCTCGGGAGGAGGAATCAGCCCCAGCATTTT CASSPLGRRNQPQHF
TRBJ2-5 TRBD1 . TRBV7-9 TGTGCCAGCAGCTTCCTCACCGAACGGGACAGTATACAAGAGACCCAGTACTTC CASSFLTERDSIQETQYF
TRBJ1-2 . . TRBV7-9 TGTGCCAGTTCCCTCGGAGGAGGTATGAACTATGGCTACACCTTC CASSLGGGMNYGYTF
TRBJ2-7 TRBD1 few TRBV2 TGTGCCAGCAGTGCAAAGGGACAGGGTGCGAGCTCCTACGAGCAGTACTTC CASSAKGQGASSYEQYF
TRBJ2-3 . . TRBV9 TGTGCCAGCAGTCCTTCAACAGGGAATACAGATACGCAGTATTTT CASSPSTGNTDTQYF
TRBJ1-2 . . TRBV5-1 TGCGCCAGCAGCTTTGACGGACTTAACTATGGCTACACCTTC CASSFDGLNYGYTF
TRBJ1-4 . once TRBV27 TGTGCCAGCCGCCCGGAGGGGCGCGGAAAACTGTTTTTT CASRPEGRGKLFF
TRBJ2-7 . . TRBV2 TGTGCCAGCAGCACAGGGTTCCTCGAGCAGTACTTC CASSTGFLEQYF
TRBJ2-1 TRBD2 . TRBV7-2 TGTGCCAGCAGCTCCCACTCCACCGGGACTAGCGGGGGGGAGCAGTTCTTC CASSSHSTGTSGGEQFF
TRBJ2-3 . . TRBV15 TGTGCCACCAGCAGGGGAGGTACGCAGTATTTT CATSRGGTQYF
TRBJ2-3 TRBD2 . TRBV6-4 TGTGCCAGCAGTGACTCGCGGGGGGGCACAGATACGCAGTATTTT CASSDSRGGTDTQYF
TRBJ1-2 . . TRBV2 TGTGCCAGCAGTGAATACGGTCTCTACTATGGCTACACCTTC CASSEYGLYYGYTF
TRBJ1-5 . . TRBV7-9 TGTGCCAGCACCGACAGTGTCAATCAGCCCCAGCATTTT CASTDSVNQPQHF
TRBJ1-1 . . TRBV6-5 TGTGCCAGCAGTTACTCTCGGGGGAGCTCTGAAGCTTTCTTT CASSYSRGSSEAFF
TRBJ2-3 TRBD2 . TRBV6-1 TGTGCCAGCAGGCCTAGCGGGGGGACAGATACGCAGTATTTT CASRPSGGTDTQYF
TRBJ1-1 . . TRBV30 TGTGCCTGGAGTGGATATAAGGGGGCTTTCTTT CAWSGYKGAFF
TRBJ2-1 TRBD2 . TRBV7-9 TGTGCCAGCAGCTTAGGTCGGGGGGCCTACAATGAGCAGTTCTTC CASSLGRGAYNEQFF
TRBJ2-3 . . TRBV27 TGTGCCAGCAGTTGGGGGCAAGGCACAGATACGCAGTATTTT CASSWGQGTDTQYF
TRBJ2-7 TRBD2 once TRBV19 TGTGCCACAGGACTAGCGGGGGGGAATCTAGACGAGCAGTACTTC CATGLAGGNLDEQYF
TRBJ1-2 TRBD1 . TRBV7-7 TGTGCTAGCAGCTCAAGGACAGGGTATGGCTACACCTTC CASSSRTGYGYTF
TRBJ2-7 . . TRBV7-9 TGTGCCAGCAGCCTCCAGCGAGTTCACTACGAGCAGTACTTC CASSLQRVHYEQYF
TRBJ2-3 TRBD2 few TRBV4-2 TGTGCCAGCAGCCCCGAAGGGACTAGCGTAACAGATACGCAGTATTTT CASSPEGTSVTDTQYF
TRBJ2-2 . few TRBV9 TGTGCCAGCAGCCCGGTGATCGGGTCCGGGGAGCTGTTTTTT CASSPVIGSGELFF
TRBJ2-6 . . TRBV7-2 TGTGCCAGCAGCTTCAGGGCGGGGGCGCGCTCTGGGGCCAACGTCCTGACTTTC CASSFRAGARSGANVLTF
TRBJ2-2 . . TRBV30 TGTGCCTGGAGTGTACTTCAGGGATCGGCCGGGGAGCTGTTTTTT CAWSVLQGSAGELFF
TRBJ1-1 TRBD1 . TRBV27 TGTGCCAGCAGGCGACAGGGTTCTGACACTGAAGCTTTCTTT CASRRQGSDTEAFF
TRBJ1-5 . . TRBV9 TGTGCCAGCAGCGGGGGGCCGGGCAATCAGCCCCAGCATTTT CASSGGPGNQPQHF
TRBJ1-5 TRBD1 few TRBV4-1 TGCGCCAGCAGCCAAGAAGGGACAGGGCATCAGCCCCAGCATTTT CASSQEGTGHQPQHF
TRBJ2-1 . . TRBV4-2 TGTGCCAGCAGCCAAGATGTGGTCCCGAGCTCCTACAATGAGCAGTTCTTC CASSQDVVPSSYNEQFF